The T cell receptor (beta chain) under discussion was sequenced for a study of T-cell reconstitution after alpha-beta-depleted transplantation in children. Study-level findings and limits: After transplant, at about two months, alpha-beta T cells were reportedly derived from several hundred expanded graft clones.

The library targeted TCRbeta and was prepared with unique molecular identifiers. TCRdb recomputed calls from the PCR reads with MiXCR, one row per CDR3 protein. The sample has approximately 170,000 distinct CDR3 sequences, approximately 10% seen once. This clonotype has ten or more counts. Antigen: not known. The CDR3 spans 14 residues. CDR1 is MNHEY and CDR2 is SVGAGI in the germline V gene. Trimming took off 2 bases at V and 5 bases at J, with 9 bases between the two ends. The sequence derives from a boy aged 2-15 years with acute myeloid leukemia, due to receive a stem cell transplant. V gene TRBV6-5 combines with J gene TRBJ2-2; D call uncertain. The sample was PBMCs, taken before TCRalphabeta/CD19-depleted stem cell transplant. This CDR3 is CASSYRQRTGELFF. CDR3 in DNA: TGTGCCAGCAGTTACCGCCAAAGAACCGGGGAGCTGTTTTTT.